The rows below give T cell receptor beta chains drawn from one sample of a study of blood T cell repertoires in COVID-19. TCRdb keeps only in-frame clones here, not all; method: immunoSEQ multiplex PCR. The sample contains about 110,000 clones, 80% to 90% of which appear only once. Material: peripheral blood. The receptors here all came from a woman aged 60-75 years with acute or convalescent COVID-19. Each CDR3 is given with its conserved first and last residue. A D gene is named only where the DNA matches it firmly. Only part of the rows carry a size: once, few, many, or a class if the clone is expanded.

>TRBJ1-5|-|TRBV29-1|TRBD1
CSATGGRGQPQHF
TGCAGCGCCACAGGGGGCCGGGGGCAGCCCCAGCATTTT
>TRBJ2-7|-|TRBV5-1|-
CASSLDVGTYEQYF
TGCGCCAGCAGCTTGGATGTCGGGACCTACGAGCAGTACTTC
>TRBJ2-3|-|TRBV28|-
CASSSAGQTDTQYF
TGTGCCAGCAGTTCCGCGGGACAGACAGATACGCAGTATTTT
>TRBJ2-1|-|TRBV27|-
CASSLAGAYNEQFF
TGTGCCAGCAGTTTAGCGGGGGCTTACAATGAGCAGTTCTTC
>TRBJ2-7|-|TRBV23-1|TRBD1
CASSHPRPGQGVGEQYF
TGCGCCAGCAGTCATCCTCGCCCGGGACAGGGGGTGGGCGAGCAGTACTTC
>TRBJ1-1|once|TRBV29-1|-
CSVKERFWGRGSNTEAFF
TGCAGCGTAAAGGAACGTTTTTGGGGGCGGGGGTCGAACACTGAAGCTTTCTTT
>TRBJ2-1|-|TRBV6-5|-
CASSYVGGNEQFF
TGTGCCAGCAGTTACGTAGGGGGTAATGAGCAGTTCTTC
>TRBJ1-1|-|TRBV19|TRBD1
CASTPALGTENTEAFF
TGTGCCAGTACCCCTGCTCTCGGGACAGAGAACACTGAAGCTTTCTTT
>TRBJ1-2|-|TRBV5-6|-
CASSLGVDYYGYTF
TGTGCCAGCAGCTTGGGGGTCGACTACTATGGCTACACCTTC
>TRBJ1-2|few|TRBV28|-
CASSLGNSFGYTF
TGTGCCAGCAGTTTGGGCAATTCTTTTGGCTACACCTTC
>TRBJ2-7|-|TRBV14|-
CASSHSSAGPHVSYEQYF
TGTGCCAGCAGCCACTCCAGTGCAGGGCCACACGTCTCCTACGAGCAGTACTTC
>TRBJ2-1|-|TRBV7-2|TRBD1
CASSLGQGRYNEQFF
TGTGCCAGCAGCTTAGGACAGGGTCGGTACAATGAGCAGTTCTTC
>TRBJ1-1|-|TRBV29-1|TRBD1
CSVPGGTEAFF
TGCAGCGTGCCAGGGGGCACTGAAGCTTTCTTT
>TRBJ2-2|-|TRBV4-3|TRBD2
CASSQDSAGGRRELFF
TGCGCCAGCAGCCAAGATTCCGCGGGGGGCCGACGGGAGCTGTTTTTT
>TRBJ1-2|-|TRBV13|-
CASSLGQGAYGYTF
TGTGCCAGCAGCTTAGGACAGGGCGCCTATGGCTACACCTTC
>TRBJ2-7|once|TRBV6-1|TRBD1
CASSERDRGSYEQYF
TGTGCCAGCAGTGAACGGGACAGGGGCTCCTACGAGCAGTACTTC
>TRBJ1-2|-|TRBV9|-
CASSAYDTTGRDGYTF
TGTGCCAGCTCAGCGTACGACACCACAGGGAGAGATGGCTACACCTTC
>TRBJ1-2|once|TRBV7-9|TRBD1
CASSLGTGLANYGYTF
TGTGCCAGCAGCCTGGGGACAGGGCTCGCCAACTATGGCTACACCTTC
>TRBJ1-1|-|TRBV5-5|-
CASNLGPEVLSTEAFF
TGTGCCAGCAACCTTGGACCGGAGGTTTTGAGCACTGAAGCTTTCTTT
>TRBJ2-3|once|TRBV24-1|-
CATSNRRDTDTQYF
TGTGCCACCAGTAACCGCCGGGACACGGATACGCAGTATTTT
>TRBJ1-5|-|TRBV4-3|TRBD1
CASSQGAGGQPQHF
TGCGCCAGCAGCCAAGGGGCAGGGGGTCAGCCCCAGCATTTT
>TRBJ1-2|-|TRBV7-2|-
CASSFGVNYGYTF
TGTGCCAGCAGCTTCGGGGTGAACTATGGCTACACCTTC
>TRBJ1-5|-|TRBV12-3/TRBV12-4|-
CASSGQGNQPQHF
TGTGCCAGCAGTGGCCAGGGCAATCAGCCCCAGCATTTT
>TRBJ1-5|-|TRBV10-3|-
CATQSGYFNQPQHF
TGTGCCACCCAATCAGGGTACTTTAATCAGCCCCAGCATTTT
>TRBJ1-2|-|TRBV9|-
CASSVGHPNYGYTF
TGTGCCAGCAGCGTAGGGCATCCTAACTATGGCTACACCTTC
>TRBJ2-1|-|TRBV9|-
CASSVGGIGALDSYNEQFF
TGTGCCAGCAGCGTAGGAGGAATCGGGGCTCTGGACAGTTACAATGAGCAGTTCTTC
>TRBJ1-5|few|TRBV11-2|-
CASSLRGFSNQPQHF
TGTGCCAGCAGCTTACGAGGGTTTAGCAATCAGCCCCAGCATTTT
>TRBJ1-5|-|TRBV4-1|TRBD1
CASSPTGRPHQPQHF
TGCGCCAGCTCCCCGACAGGGAGGCCCCATCAGCCCCAGCATTTT
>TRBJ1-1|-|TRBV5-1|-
CASTSRTGAHSVAFF
TGCGCCAGCACCTCCCGAACAGGAGCCCACTCGGTAGCTTTCTTT
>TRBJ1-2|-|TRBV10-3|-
CAISGQDNSNYGYTF
TGTGCCATCAGTGGCCAAGACAATTCCAACTATGGCTACACCTTC
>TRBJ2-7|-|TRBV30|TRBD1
CAWSAGTGYEQYF
TGTGCCTGGAGTGCGGGGACAGGATACGAGCAGTACTTC
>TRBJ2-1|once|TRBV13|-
CASSLAGTDYNEQFF
TGTGCCAGCAGCTTAGCGGGAACGGACTACAATGAGCAGTTCTTC
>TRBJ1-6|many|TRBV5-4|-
CASSLGGDGRSPLHF
TGTGCCAGCAGCTTGGGGGGGGATGGTCGCTCACCCCTCCACTTT
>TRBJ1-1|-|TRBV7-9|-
CASSLADYSEAFF
TGTGCCAGCAGCTTAGCCGATTACTCTGAAGCTTTCTTT
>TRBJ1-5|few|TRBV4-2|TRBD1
CASSPGTGGGNQPQHF
TGTGCCAGCAGCCCTGGGACAGGGGGTGGCAATCAGCCCCAGCATTTT
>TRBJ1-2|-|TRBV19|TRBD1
CASSFYRGSNYGYTF
TGTGCCAGTAGTTTTTACAGGGGGTCTAACTATGGCTACACCTTC
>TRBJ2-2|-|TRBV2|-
CASSGYRATGELFF
TGTGCCAGCAGTGGTTACAGGGCGACCGGGGAGCTGTTTTTT
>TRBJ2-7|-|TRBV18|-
CASSPRLTDPTYEQYF
TGTGCCAGCTCACCACGATTGACAGACCCAACCTACGAGCAGTACTTC
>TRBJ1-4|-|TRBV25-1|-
CASSEGHSLEKLFF
TGTGCCAGCAGTGAGGGACACTCCCTTGAAAAACTGTTTTTT
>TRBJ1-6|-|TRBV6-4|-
CASCGPSRALGSSYNSPLHF
TGTGCCAGCTGTGGCCCGTCCCGGGCCCTTGGGAGCTCCTATAATTCACCCCTCCACTTT
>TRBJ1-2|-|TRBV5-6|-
CASSVTDGYTF
TGTGCCAGCAGCGTGACAGATGGCTACACCTTC
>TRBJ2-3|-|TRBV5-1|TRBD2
CASSYGTTSTDTQYF
TGCGCCAGCAGCTACGGGACTACTAGCACAGATACGCAGTATTTT
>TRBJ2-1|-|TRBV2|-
CASSLSVSYNEQFF
TGTGCCAGCAGCCTAAGTGTTTCCTACAATGAGCAGTTCTTC
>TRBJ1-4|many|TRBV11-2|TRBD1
CASSPGQGPNEKLFF
TGTGCCAGCAGCCCTGGACAGGGACCTAATGAAAAACTGTTTTTT
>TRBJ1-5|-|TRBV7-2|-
CASSSTAQVNQPQHF
TGTGCCAGCAGCTCTACGGCACAGGTCAATCAGCCCCAGCATTTT
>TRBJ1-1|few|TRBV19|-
CASSGYRDGNTEAFF
TGTGCCAGTAGTGGTTACAGGGACGGCAACACTGAAGCTTTCTTT
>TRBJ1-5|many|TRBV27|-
CASSLDSLGNQPQHF
TGTGCCAGCAGCTTGGACAGCCTTGGCAATCAGCCCCAGCATTTT
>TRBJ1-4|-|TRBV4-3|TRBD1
CASSDPGGTGGGELFF
TGCGCCAGCAGCGACCCCGGGGGGACAGGGGGCGGGGAACTGTTTTTT
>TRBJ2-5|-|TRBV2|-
CASRGEETQYF
TGTGCCAGCAGAGGGGAAGAGACCCAGTACTTC
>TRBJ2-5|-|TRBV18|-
CASSAALAQETQYF
TGTGCCAGCTCTGCCGCACTAGCCCAAGAGACCCAGTACTTC